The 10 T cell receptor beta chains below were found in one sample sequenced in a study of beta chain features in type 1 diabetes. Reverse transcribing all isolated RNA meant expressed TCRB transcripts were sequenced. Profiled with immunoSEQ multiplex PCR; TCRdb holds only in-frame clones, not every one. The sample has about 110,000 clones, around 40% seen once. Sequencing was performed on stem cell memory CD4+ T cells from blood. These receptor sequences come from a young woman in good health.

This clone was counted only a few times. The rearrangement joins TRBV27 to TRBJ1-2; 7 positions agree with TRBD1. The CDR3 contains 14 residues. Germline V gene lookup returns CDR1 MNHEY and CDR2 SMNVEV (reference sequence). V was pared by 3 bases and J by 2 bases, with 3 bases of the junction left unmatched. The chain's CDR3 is CASSLTGRNYGYTF. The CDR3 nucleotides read TGTGCCAGCAGTTTGACAGGGCGAAACTATGGCTACACCTTC.

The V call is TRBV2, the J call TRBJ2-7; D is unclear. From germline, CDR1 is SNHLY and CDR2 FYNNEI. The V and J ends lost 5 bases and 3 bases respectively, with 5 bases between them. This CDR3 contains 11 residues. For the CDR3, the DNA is TGTGCCAGCAGTTTTATCTACGAGCAGTACTTC. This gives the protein CASSFIYEQYF.

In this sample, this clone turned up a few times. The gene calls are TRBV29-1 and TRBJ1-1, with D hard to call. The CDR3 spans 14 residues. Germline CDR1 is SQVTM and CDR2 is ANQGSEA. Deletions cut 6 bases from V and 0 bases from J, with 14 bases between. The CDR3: CSVMGGRVNTEAFF. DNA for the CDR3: TGCAGCGTCATGGGAGGAAGGGTGAACACTGAAGCTTTCTTT.

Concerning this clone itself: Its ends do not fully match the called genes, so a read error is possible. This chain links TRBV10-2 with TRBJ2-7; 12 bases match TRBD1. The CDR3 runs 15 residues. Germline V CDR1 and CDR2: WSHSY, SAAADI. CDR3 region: CASVFGTGGSHEQYF. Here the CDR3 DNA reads TGCGCCAGCGTTTTTGGGACAGGGGGCTCCCACGAGCAGTACTTC.

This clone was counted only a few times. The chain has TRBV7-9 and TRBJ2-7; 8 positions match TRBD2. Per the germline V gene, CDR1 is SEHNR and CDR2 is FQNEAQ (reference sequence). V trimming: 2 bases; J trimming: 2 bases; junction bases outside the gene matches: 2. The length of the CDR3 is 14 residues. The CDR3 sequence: CASSLLGRAYEQYF. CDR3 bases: TGTGCCAGCAGCTTACTCGGGAGGGCCTACGAGCAGTACTTC.

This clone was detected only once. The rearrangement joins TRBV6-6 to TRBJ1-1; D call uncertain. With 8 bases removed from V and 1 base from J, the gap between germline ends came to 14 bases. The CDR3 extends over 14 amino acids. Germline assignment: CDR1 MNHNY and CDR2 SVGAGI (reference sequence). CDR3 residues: CASASANRNTEAFF. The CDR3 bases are TGTGCCAGCGCGTCGGCCAACAGGAACACTGAAGCTTTCTTT.

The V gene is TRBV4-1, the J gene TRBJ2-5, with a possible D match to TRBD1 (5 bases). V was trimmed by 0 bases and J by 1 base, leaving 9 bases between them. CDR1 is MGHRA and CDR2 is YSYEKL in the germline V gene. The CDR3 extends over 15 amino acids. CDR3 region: CASSQDLTVQETQYF. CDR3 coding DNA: TGCGCCAGCAGCCAAGATCTGACAGTCCAAGAGACCCAGTACTTC.

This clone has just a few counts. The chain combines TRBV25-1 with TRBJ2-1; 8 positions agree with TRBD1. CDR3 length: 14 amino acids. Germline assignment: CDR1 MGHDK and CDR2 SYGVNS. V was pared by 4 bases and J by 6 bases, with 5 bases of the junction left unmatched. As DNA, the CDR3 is TGTGCCAGCAGTGTCCATACAGGGGGCAATGAGCAGTTCTTC. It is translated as CASSVHTGGNEQFF.

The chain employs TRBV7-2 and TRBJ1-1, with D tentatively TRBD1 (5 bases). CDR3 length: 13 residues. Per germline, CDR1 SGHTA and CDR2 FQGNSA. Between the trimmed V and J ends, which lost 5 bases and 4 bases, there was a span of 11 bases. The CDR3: CASSPRGSTEAFF. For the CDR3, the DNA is TGTGCCAGCAGCCCGCGGGGGAGCACTGAAGCTTTCTTT.

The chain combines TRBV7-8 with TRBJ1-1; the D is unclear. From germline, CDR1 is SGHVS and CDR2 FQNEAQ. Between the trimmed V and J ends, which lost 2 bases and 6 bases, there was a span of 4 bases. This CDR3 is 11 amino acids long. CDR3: CASSLRSEAFF. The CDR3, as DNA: TGTGCCAGCAGCTTACGGTCTGAAGCTTTCTTT. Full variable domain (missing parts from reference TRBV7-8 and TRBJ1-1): GAGVSQSPRYKVAKRGQDVALRCDPISGHVSLFWYQQALGQGPEFLTYFQNEAQLDKSGLPSDRFFAERPEGSVSTLKIQRTQQEDSAVYLCASSLRSEAFFGQGTRLTVV.